Described below is a single T cell receptor (beta chain) sequence and its context. Other DNA sequences in this specimen translate into the identical CDR3. How the authors handled the data: Nucleated cell counts were estimated from reference gene primer amplification. TCRdb keeps only in-frame clones here, not all; method: immunoSEQ multiplex PCR. D and trimming were read from the DNA, whereas the V and J calls and clone size are those reported in that table. The sample consists of around 260,000 clones, around four fifths of them appearing once. These data come from a study of blood T cell repertoires in COVID-19. Across the study: The United States, Italy and Spain provided the acute and convalescent COVID-19 samples. Nucleic acid was either cDNA or gDNA, and it came from T cells, B-cell-depleted T cells, or PBMCs.

This TCR came from a woman between 45 and 60 years old who had recovered from COVID-19. The sequencing input was peripheral blood.

The CDR3 nucleotides read TGTGCCACCAGTGATCTTGCCCGAGCGGATACGCAGTATTTT. This codes for CATSDLARADTQYF. V gene TRBV24-1 combines with J gene TRBJ2-3; D gene unclear. CDR3 length: 14 residues. Trimming pared 3 bases from V and 6 bases from J, leaving 12 bases between. CDR1 KGHDR and CDR2 SFDVKD come from the germline V gene.